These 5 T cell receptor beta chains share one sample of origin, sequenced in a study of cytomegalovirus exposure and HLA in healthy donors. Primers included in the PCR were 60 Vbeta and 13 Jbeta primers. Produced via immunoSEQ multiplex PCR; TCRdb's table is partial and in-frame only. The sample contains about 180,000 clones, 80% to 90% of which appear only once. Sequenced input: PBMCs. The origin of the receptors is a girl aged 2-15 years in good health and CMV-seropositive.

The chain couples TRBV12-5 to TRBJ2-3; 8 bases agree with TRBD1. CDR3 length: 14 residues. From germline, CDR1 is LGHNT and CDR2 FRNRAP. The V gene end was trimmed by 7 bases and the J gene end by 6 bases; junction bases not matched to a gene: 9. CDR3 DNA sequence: TGTGCTAGTGTGGGAGTCAGGGGGCCGGATACGCAGTATTTT. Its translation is CASVGVRGPDTQYF.

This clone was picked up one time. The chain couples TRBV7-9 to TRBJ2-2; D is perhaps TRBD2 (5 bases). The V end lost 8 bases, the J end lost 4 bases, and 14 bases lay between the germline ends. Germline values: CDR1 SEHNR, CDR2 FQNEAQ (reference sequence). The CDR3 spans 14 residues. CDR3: CASSEGAATGELFF. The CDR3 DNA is TGTGCCAGCTCCGAGGGAGCGGCCACCGGGGAGCTGTTTTTT.

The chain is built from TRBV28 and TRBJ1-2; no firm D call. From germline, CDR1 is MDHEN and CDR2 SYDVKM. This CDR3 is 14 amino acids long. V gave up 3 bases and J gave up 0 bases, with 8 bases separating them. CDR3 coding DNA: TGTGCCAGCAGTTTGTCGGGGACTAACTATGGCTACACCTTC. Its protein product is CASSLSGTNYGYTF.

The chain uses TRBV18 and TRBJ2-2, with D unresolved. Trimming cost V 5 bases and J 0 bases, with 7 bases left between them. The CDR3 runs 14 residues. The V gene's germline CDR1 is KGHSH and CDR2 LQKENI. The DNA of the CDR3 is TGTGCCAGCTCAAACACAGCGAACACCGGGGAGCTGTTTTTT. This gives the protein CASSNTANTGELFF.

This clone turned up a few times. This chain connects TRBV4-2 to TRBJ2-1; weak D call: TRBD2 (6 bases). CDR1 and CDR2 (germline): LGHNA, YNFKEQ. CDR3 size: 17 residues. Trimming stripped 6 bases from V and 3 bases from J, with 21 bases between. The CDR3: CASSPRLVAGYYNEQFF. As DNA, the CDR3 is TGTGCCAGCAGTCCAAGATTAGTGGCGGGGTACTACAATGAGCAGTTCTTC.